Listed here are 23 T cell receptor beta chains from one sample, sequenced in a study of blood T cell repertoires in COVID-19. TCRdb's copy holds only in-frame clones and misses some; the assay was immunoSEQ multiplex PCR. This sample has over 130,000 clones, with 70% to 90% found just once. Material: PBMCs or T cells enriched from blood (not recorded which). These receptors were taken from a woman between 45 and 65 years old with acute COVID-19.

The V gene is TRBV9, the J gene TRBJ2-1; possibly TRBD2 for D (6 bases). The CDR3 has 16 residues. Trimming stripped 2 bases from V and 8 bases from J, with 20 bases between. CDR1 and CDR2 from the germline V gene are SGDLS and YYNGEE. This CDR3 is CASSVSPTLASDEQFF. CDR3 sequence (DNA): TGTGCCAGCAGCGTTTCCCCCACCCTAGCGTCGGATGAGCAGTTCTTC.

The chain combines TRBV6-5 with TRBJ1-5, with D unresolved. V shed 2 bases and J shed 7 bases, with 9 bases lying between them. The CDR3 spans 13 residues. The V gene's germline CDR1 is MNHEY and CDR2 SVGAGI. The CDR3 DNA reads as TGTGCCAGCAGTTACGACTCTGACCAGCCCCAGCATTTT. Translating gives CASSYDSDQPQHF.

J is TRBJ2-1 and V is TRBV3-1 (or the pseudogene TRBV3-2); 10 bases match TRBD2. J lost 7 bases, V lost 4 bases, and 13 bases had no gene match. The CDR3 has 17 residues. The V gene's germline CDR1 is LGHDT and CDR2 YNNKEL (reference sequence). In DNA, the CDR3 is TGTGCCAGCAGCCCGACCGGTAATAGCGGGAGGATTAATGAGCAGTTCTTC. This codes for CASSPTGNSGRINEQFF.

V and J are TRBV5-1 and TRBJ1-4; TRBD1 is a possible D gene (5 bases). The CDR3 sequence is 18 residues long. Germline V gene data show CDR1 as SGHRS and CDR2 as YFSETQ. Trimming left V 0 bases short and J 7 bases short, with 22 bases between. This chain's CDR3 is CASSLVGVRGNGREKLFF. The CDR3 nucleotides are TGCGCCAGCAGCTTGGTTGGGGTGCGGGGGAACGGGCGTGAAAAACTGTTTTTT.

J is TRBJ2-1 and V is TRBV5-1, with 7 bases lining up with TRBD1. V shed 0 bases and J 0 bases; nucleotides not matched to a gene: 6. Looked up from germline, CDR1 is SGHRS and CDR2 is YFSETQ. This CDR3 contains 17 residues. The CDR3 bases are TGCGCCAGCAGCTTGGCCCACCGGGACAGCTCCTACAATGAGCAGTTCTTC. Its protein product is CASSLAHRDSSYNEQFF.

The J gene is TRBJ1-2, the V gene TRBV30; 7 bases are a match to TRBD1. The CDR3 is 14 residues long. The germline gives CDR1 GTSNPN, CDR2 SVGIG (reference sequence). V trimming: 1 base; J trimming: 4 bases; junction bases outside the gene matches: 6. This CDR3 is CAWSGQGQLYGYTF. CDR3 DNA: TGTGCCTGGAGTGGACAGGGTCAACTCTATGGCTACACCTTC. The whole variable domain, filled in from reference TRBV30 and TRBJ1-2, reads SQTIHQWPATLVQPVGSPLSLECTVEGTSNPNLYWYRQAAGRGLQLLFYSVGIGQISSEVPQNLSASRPQDRQFILSSKKLLLSDSGFYLCAWSGQGQLYGYTFGSGTRLTVV.

Turning to this clone: Other DNA sequences from this sample encode an identical CDR3 as well. The chain recombines TRBV12-3 or TRBV12-4 with TRBJ1-1; D gene ambiguous. Trimming took off 5 bases at V and 0 bases at J, with 7 bases between the two ends. This CDR3 has 13 residues. The CDR3 sequence: CASSLQVNTEAFF. The CDR3 coding sequence is TGTGCCAGCAGTCTCCAGGTGAACACTGAAGCTTTCTTT.

The rearrangement joins TRBV19 to TRBJ1-1, with TRBD1 identical over 8 bases. The CDR3 is 13 amino acids. CDR1 LNHDA and CDR2 SQIVND come from the germline V gene (reference sequence). Losses at the gene ends were 6 bases for V and 3 bases for J; bases not matched to a gene: 3. The chain's CDR3 is CASRDRDYTEAFF. In DNA form, the CDR3 reads TGTGCCAGTAGGGACAGGGATTACACTGAAGCTTTCTTT.

This clone has only a few counts. The genes are TRBV5-1 and TRBJ2-7; 10 bases fit TRBD1. CDR1 SGHRS and CDR2 YFSETQ come from the germline V gene. The ends lost 4 bases at V and 6 bases at J; junction bases unmatched: 7. The CDR3 extends over 14 amino acids. DNA of the CDR3: TGCGCCAGCAGCCACTCGACAGGGGGCAGCGAGCAGTACTTC. It specifies CASSHSTGGSEQYF.

This chain links TRBV7-2 with TRBJ2-5, with 14 positions matching TRBD2. CDR1 is SGHTA, CDR2 FQGNSA, per germline. The CDR3 runs 17 residues. The V segment lost 4 bases and the J segment 4 bases; nucleotides outside the gene matches: 8. Here the CDR3 DNA reads TGTGCCAGCAGCTCAACCGGGACTAGCGGGAGAGGAGAGACCCAGTACTTC. Protein product: CASSSTGTSGRGETQYF.

In DNA, the CDR3 is TGTGCCAGCAGCCTACAGACAGGGTTGGGAGAGACCCAGTACTTC. This encodes CASSLQTGLGETQYF. V usage is TRBV7-7 and J usage is TRBJ2-5, with 7 bases lining up with TRBD1. The CDR3 totals 15 residues. V dropped 5 bases and J dropped 4; count of bases not matched to a gene: 10. The germline V gene encodes CDR1 SSHAT and CDR2 FNYEAQ (reference sequence).

The V gene is TRBV2, the J gene TRBJ1-1; no firm D call. The CDR3 covers 13 residues. V lost 7 bases, J lost 3 bases, and 12 bases lay in between. Germline V gene data show CDR1 as SNHLY and CDR2 as FYNNEI. The CDR3 DNA follows: TGTGCCAGCAACGAAGAGAGGGACACTGAAGCTTTCTTT. It specifies CASNEERDTEAFF.

The chain is built from TRBV11-2 and TRBJ1-5, with D unclear. Trimming removed 1 base at V and 0 bases at J, with 7 bases between. The V gene's germline CDR1 is SGHAT and CDR2 FQNNGV. This CDR3 contains 15 residues. The CDR3 protein is CASSLGAHSNQPQHF. The DNA for the CDR3 is TGTGCCAGCAGCTTAGGGGCCCATAGCAATCAGCCCCAGCATTTT.

In its sample, this clone was seen once. The chain carries TRBV3-1 (or the pseudogene TRBV3-2) and TRBJ1-5; D is undetermined. Trimming stripped 5 bases from V and 1 base from J, with 9 bases between. The CDR3 has 14 amino acids. Looked up from germline, CDR1 is LGHDT and CDR2 is YNNKEL (reference sequence). In nucleotides, the CDR3 is TGTGCCAGCAGCTCTCGGGGAAGCAATCAGCCCCAGCATTTT. It yields the protein CASSSRGSNQPQHF.

The J gene is TRBJ2-7, the V gene TRBV11-2; 7 bases line up with TRBD2. CDR1 and CDR2 from the germline V gene are SGHAT and FQNNGV. V dropped 9 bases and J dropped 6; count of bases not matched to a gene: 17. The CDR3 extends over 15 amino acids. The CDR3 sequence: CASPLRAGVNSEQYF. The CDR3 DNA follows: TGTGCCAGTCCCCTTCGGGCGGGAGTAAATTCCGAGCAGTACTTC.

The rearrangement uses TRBV27 and TRBJ1-5, with 11 bases aligning to TRBD1. There are 18 residues in the CDR3. V was clipped by 3 bases and J by 5 bases; unmatched bases: 12. Germline V lookup: CDR1 MNHEY, CDR2 SMNVEV (reference sequence). CDR3 nucleotide sequence: TGTGCCAGCAGTTTCAACTCCGGGACAGGGGGACCCCATCAGCCCCAGCATTTT. This gives the protein CASSFNSGTGGPHQPQHF.

The chain is built from TRBV30 and TRBJ2-2; D possibly corresponds to TRBD2 (6 bases). This CDR3 has 15 residues. Between the trimmed V and J ends, which lost 0 bases and 2 bases, there was a span of 10 bases. Germline V gene data show CDR1 as GTSNPN and CDR2 as SVGIG (reference sequence). CDR3 in DNA: TGTGCCTGGAGTGTGGTTGCGGGAAACACCGGGGAGCTGTTTTTT. Protein sequence: CAWSVVAGNTGELFF. Based on the CDR3 plus reference TRBV30 and TRBJ2-2, the full variable domain is SQTIHQWPATLVQPVGSPLSLECTVEGTSNPNLYWYRQAAGRGLQLLFYSVGIGQISSEVPQNLSASRPQDRQFILSSKKLLLSDSGFYLCAWSVVAGNTGELFFGEGSRLTVL.

The chain couples TRBV11-3 to TRBJ2-5; D might be TRBD1 (5 bases). V gave up 5 bases and J gave up 5 bases, with 18 bases separating them. The V gene's germline CDR1 is SGHNT and CDR2 YENEEA. This CDR3 has 15 residues. The DNA for the CDR3 is TGTGCCAGCAGCAAAGCATCAGGACAAGGGGAGACCCAGTACTTC. This encodes CASSKASGQGETQYF.

Comments on this clone: At the DNA level, this CDR3 is encoded by other sequences in the same sample as well. The CDR3 DNA sequence: TGTGCCAGCAGCTCACAAGAGACCCAGTACTTC. Its protein is CASSSQETQYF. This rearrangement joins TRBV14 to TRBJ2-5; no definite D call. V was pared by 5 bases and J by 2 bases, with 3 bases between. The CDR3 totals 11 residues. From germline, CDR1 is SGHDN and CDR2 FVKESK.

The chain recombines TRBV27 with TRBJ2-3, with TRBD1 matching 8 bases. This CDR3 contains 15 residues. V lost 6 bases and J lost 5; bases outside the gene matches: 10. Germline CDR1 is MNHEY and CDR2 is SMNVEV (reference sequence). CDR3 nucleotides: TGTGCCAGCAGGTCAGACAGGGGATCCGGAGATACGCAGTATTTT. Translation gives CASRSDRGSGDTQYF.

This chain links TRBV14 with TRBJ2-7; 8 bases map to TRBD2. CDR1 SGHDN and CDR2 FVKESK come from the germline V gene. The CDR3 has 15 amino acids. V dropped 4 bases and J dropped 6; count of bases not matched to a gene: 11. The CDR3 nucleotides read TGTGCCAGCAGCCCCGCAGGGAGCGGGAGCGGCGAGCAGTACTTC. Protein product: CASSPAGSGSGEQYF.

The chain joins TRBV5-5 to TRBJ1-2; 8 nucleotides line up with TRBD1. V shed 4 bases, J shed 7 bases, and the junction held 12 bases outside the gene matches. The CDR3 consists of 15 residues. Germline-derived CDR1 and CDR2 are SGHKS and YYEKEE (reference sequence). CDR3 residues: CASSPGWTGRFGYTF. CDR3 DNA: TGTGCCAGCAGCCCGGGATGGACAGGGCGTTTTGGCTACACCTTC. The full variable domain, its missing parts supplied by reference TRBV5-5 and TRBJ1-2, is DAGVTQSPTHLIKTRGQQVTLRCSPISGHKSVSWYQQVLGQGPQFIFQYYEKEERGRGNFPDRFSARQFPNYSSELNVNALLLGDSALYLCASSPGWTGRFGYTFGSGTRLTVV.

In its sample, this clone was seen a few times. The chain couples TRBV5-4 to TRBJ1-6; 9 bases align to TRBD1. J was trimmed by 9 bases and V by 1 base; bases with no gene match: 5. The germline V gene encodes CDR1 SGHNT and CDR2 YYREEE (reference sequence). CDR3 length: 15 residues. CDR3 in DNA: TGTGCCAGCAGCTTGATGGGGACAGGGATTTCACCCCTCCACTTT. Its translation is CASSLMGTGISPLHF. The full variable domain, its missing parts supplied by reference TRBV5-4 and TRBJ1-6, is ETGVTQSPTHLIKTRGQQVTLRCSSQSGHNTVSWYQQALGQGPQFIFQYYREEENGRGNFPPRFSGLQFPNYSSELNVNALELDDSALYLCASSLMGTGISPLHFGNGTRLTVT.